The rows below give T cell receptor beta chains drawn from one sample of a study of cytomegalovirus exposure and HLA in healthy donors. The data were produced by immunoSEQ multiplex PCR, yet TCRdb's version contains in-frame clones alone and is incomplete. This sample yields some 76,000 clones, of which roughly 70% are seen a single time; roughly 5.2% belongs to the top ten. Sequenced input: PBMCs. Receptors were obtained from a man between 60 and 75 years old in good health and CMV-seropositive. CDR3s include the opening cysteine and the closing phenylalanine or tryptophan. D genes are given only for firm matches. Some rows mark clone size as missing; the rest say once, few, many or name a class of expanded clone.

J gene: TRBJ2-5
clone size: once
D gene: .
V gene: TRBV7-9
CDR3 DNA: TGTTCCAGCAGCTCCCAGGATTTCCACCCCCAAGAGACCCAGTACTTC
CDR3 protein: CSSSSQDFHPQETQYF

J gene: TRBJ2-7
clone size: .
D gene: .
V gene: TRBV7-9
CDR3 DNA: TGTGCCAGCAGCTTAGGGGCGGGATTCTCTTCCCTCTACGAGCAGTACTTC
CDR3 protein: CASSLGAGFSSLYEQYF

J gene: TRBJ2-3
clone size: once
D gene: TRBD2
V gene: TRBV19
CDR3 DNA: TGTGCCAGTTCACCGAAGCGGGAGTACACAGATACGCAGTATTTT
CDR3 protein: CASSPKREYTDTQYF

J gene: TRBJ2-3
clone size: .
D gene: .
V gene: TRBV30
CDR3 DNA: TGTGCCTCCTCCGGCGGTACGCAGTATTTT
CDR3 protein: CASSGGTQYF

J gene: TRBJ2-1
clone size: .
D gene: .
V gene: TRBV7-3
CDR3 DNA: TGTGCCAGCAGCTTAACGTCAGATAACAATGAGCAGTTCTTC
CDR3 protein: CASSLTSDNNEQFF

J gene: TRBJ2-3
clone size: .
D gene: .
V gene: TRBV4-1
CDR3 DNA: TGCGCCAGCAGCGACGGACTGGGGTGGGCAGATACGCAGTATTTT
CDR3 protein: CASSDGLGWADTQYF

J gene: TRBJ1-1
clone size: few
D gene: .
V gene: TRBV30
CDR3 DNA: TGTGCCTGGAGTGTCCTGGGGACAATCACTGAAGCTTTCTTT
CDR3 protein: CAWSVLGTITEAFF

J gene: TRBJ1-1
clone size: .
D gene: .
V gene: TRBV4-1
CDR3 DNA: TGCGCCAGCAGCCAAACTTACAGTGACGGAGCTTTCTTT
CDR3 protein: CASSQTYSDGAFF

J gene: TRBJ1-1
clone size: .
D gene: .
V gene: TRBV7-9
CDR3 DNA: TGTTCCAGCAGCTCAAGCCCCGACATTGAAGCTTTCTTT
CDR3 protein: CSSSSSPDIEAFF

J gene: TRBJ1-1
clone size: once
D gene: .
V gene: TRBV2
CDR3 DNA: TGTGCCAGCAGAATTGAGGGCGTGAGCACTGAAGCTTTCTTT
CDR3 protein: CASRIEGVSTEAFF

J gene: TRBJ1-1
clone size: .
D gene: .
V gene: TRBV27
CDR3 DNA: TGTGCCAGCAGTCTGCGTCCCCAGGGCACTGAAGCTTTCTTT
CDR3 protein: CASSLRPQGTEAFF

J gene: TRBJ2-1
clone size: .
D gene: TRBD1
V gene: TRBV5-8
CDR3 DNA: TGTGCCAGCAGTTTCGTCCCGGGACAGGGTGAGCAGTTCTTC
CDR3 protein: CASSFVPGQGEQFF

J gene: TRBJ2-1
clone size: .
D gene: TRBD2
V gene: TRBV11-2
CDR3 DNA: TGTGCCAGCAGCTTAGACGCGGGGGGGTACAATGAGCAGTTCTTC
CDR3 protein: CASSLDAGGYNEQFF

J gene: TRBJ2-3
clone size: .
D gene: .
V gene: TRBV6-4
CDR3 DNA: TGTGCCAGCAGTGCCTTCCAACAGGGTGGAAGCACAGATACGCAGTATTTT
CDR3 protein: CASSAFQQGGSTDTQYF

J gene: TRBJ2-3
clone size: .
D gene: .
V gene: TRBV10-1
CDR3 DNA: TGCGCCAGCAGTACGGCAGATACGCAGTATTTT
CDR3 protein: CASSTADTQYF

J gene: TRBJ2-3
clone size: .
D gene: TRBD2
V gene: TRBV9
CDR3 DNA: TGTGCCAGCAGCGTAAGCGGGAGGTCAGATACGCAGTATTTT
CDR3 protein: CASSVSGRSDTQYF

J gene: TRBJ2-1
clone size: once
D gene: .
V gene: TRBV7-8
CDR3 DNA: TGTGCCAGCAGCTCCCGGCCCAGCGGAATAAACAATGAGCAGTTCTTC
CDR3 protein: CASSSRPSGINNEQFF

J gene: TRBJ1-2
clone size: .
D gene: .
V gene: TRBV11-2
CDR3 DNA: TGTGCCAGCAGCCAGAACTCCGACGGGATCCGTGGCTACACCTTC
CDR3 protein: CASSQNSDGIRGYTF

J gene: TRBJ2-7
clone size: .
D gene: TRBD2
V gene: TRBV5-6
CDR3 DNA: TGTGCCAGCAGCTTGGTGGCTAGCGGGAGCCCCTCCTACGAGCAGTACTTC
CDR3 protein: CASSLVASGSPSYEQYF

J gene: TRBJ2-1
clone size: .
D gene: TRBD2
V gene: TRBV6-5
CDR3 DNA: TGTGCCAGCAGTTCCGGACTAGCGGGATTCGTTGAGCAGTTCTTC
CDR3 protein: CASSSGLAGFVEQFF

J gene: TRBJ2-1
clone size: .
D gene: TRBD2
V gene: TRBV4-1
CDR3 DNA: TGCGCCAGCAGCCAAGAGAGGGCAACTAGCGGGGGCAATGAGCAGTTCTTC
CDR3 protein: CASSQERATSGGNEQFF

J gene: TRBJ2-7
clone size: few
D gene: TRBD1
V gene: TRBV4-1
CDR3 DNA: TGCGCCAGCAGCCAAGATCCCCCTCCGACAGGGGGCGGCAAAGGGCAGTACTTC
CDR3 protein: CASSQDPPPTGGGKGQYF

J gene: TRBJ1-3
clone size: .
D gene: TRBD1
V gene: TRBV5-4
CDR3 DNA: TGTGCCAGCAGCCCCGGGACAGGGTCTGGAAACACCATATATTTT
CDR3 protein: CASSPGTGSGNTIYF

J gene: TRBJ1-2
clone size: .
D gene: TRBD1
V gene: TRBV4-3
CDR3 DNA: TGCGCCAGCAGCCAACGGACAGGGGGCGCCTATGGCTACACCTTC
CDR3 protein: CASSQRTGGAYGYTF

J gene: TRBJ2-1
clone size: .
D gene: TRBD2
V gene: TRBV2
CDR3 DNA: TGTGCCAGCAGTGCCCCTAGCGGGGGGGCGGTTGAGCAGTTCTTC
CDR3 protein: CASSAPSGGAVEQFF

J gene: TRBJ2-4
clone size: .
D gene: TRBD1
V gene: TRBV6-1
CDR3 DNA: TGTGCCAGCACGAGGGACAGAGAAAAAAACATTCAGTACTTC
CDR3 protein: CASTRDREKNIQYF

J gene: TRBJ2-1
clone size: .
D gene: .
V gene: TRBV5-4
CDR3 DNA: TGTGCCAGCAGCTTGGAGCAATACAATGAGCAGTTCTTC
CDR3 protein: CASSLEQYNEQFF

J gene: TRBJ2-1
clone size: .
D gene: .
V gene: TRBV4-2
CDR3 DNA: TGTGCCAGCAGCCAAGCAGCGGGCTGGTACAATGAGCAGTTCTTC
CDR3 protein: CASSQAAGWYNEQFF

J gene: TRBJ1-5
clone size: .
D gene: TRBD1
V gene: TRBV28
CDR3 DNA: TGTGCCAGCAGTTTAGGGGACAGGGCTTATCAGCCCCAGCATTTT
CDR3 protein: CASSLGDRAYQPQHF

J gene: TRBJ2-5
clone size: .
D gene: TRBD2
V gene: TRBV27
CDR3 DNA: TGTGCCAGCAGTTGGGGTAGCGGGAGTGAGACCCAGTACTTC
CDR3 protein: CASSWGSGSETQYF

J gene: TRBJ2-5
clone size: .
D gene: TRBD2
V gene: TRBV2
CDR3 DNA: TGTGCCAGCAGTGACCCCGGGGGGGGGAGCGCAGAGACCCAGTACTTC
CDR3 protein: CASSDPGGGSAETQYF

J gene: TRBJ2-7
clone size: .
D gene: TRBD1
V gene: TRBV10-3
CDR3 DNA: TGTGCCATCAGTGACCCTAGGACAGGCGAGCGGGAGCAGTACTTC
CDR3 protein: CAISDPRTGEREQYF

J gene: TRBJ2-7
clone size: few
D gene: TRBD1
V gene: TRBV15
CDR3 DNA: TGTGCCACCAGCACGGGACAGCTCTACGAGCAGTACTTC
CDR3 protein: CATSTGQLYEQYF

J gene: TRBJ1-2
clone size: .
D gene: TRBD1
V gene: TRBV25-1
CDR3 DNA: TGTGCCAGCATGGACCCCTCGGTAGGGGGCGTCTATGGCTACACCTTC
CDR3 protein: CASMDPSVGGVYGYTF

J gene: TRBJ1-2
clone size: .
D gene: TRBD1
V gene: TRBV30
CDR3 DNA: TGTGCCTTAAGATTGACAGGGACCTATGGCTACACCTTC
CDR3 protein: CALRLTGTYGYTF

J gene: TRBJ1-3
clone size: .
D gene: TRBD1
V gene: TRBV18
CDR3 DNA: TGTGCCAGCTCACCGTGGGACAGCGGAAACACCATATATTTT
CDR3 protein: CASSPWDSGNTIYF

J gene: TRBJ1-2
clone size: .
D gene: .
V gene: TRBV30
CDR3 DNA: TGTGCCTGGAGTGTAACAGGGTCCTACTATGGCTACACCTTC
CDR3 protein: CAWSVTGSYYGYTF

J gene: TRBJ1-1
clone size: once
D gene: .
V gene: TRBV6-1
CDR3 DNA: TGTGCCAGCAGTCGACGGGACTCAGCCACTGAAGCTTTCTTT
CDR3 protein: CASSRRDSATEAFF

J gene: TRBJ1-2
clone size: once
D gene: TRBD1
V gene: TRBV11-2
CDR3 DNA: TGTGCCAGCAGGTCTTTGACAGGGAGAACTAACTATGGCTACACCTTC
CDR3 protein: CASRSLTGRTNYGYTF

J gene: TRBJ1-6
clone size: .
D gene: .
V gene: TRBV19
CDR3 DNA: TGTGCCAGTAGGCGGGAAGACGGTTCACCCCTCCACTTT
CDR3 protein: CASRREDGSPLHF

J gene: TRBJ2-7
clone size: .
D gene: TRBD2
V gene: TRBV5-8
CDR3 DNA: TGTGCCAGCAGCTTTCTAGCGGGGGGGTTTGGCGAGCAGTACTTC
CDR3 protein: CASSFLAGGFGEQYF

J gene: TRBJ1-3
clone size: few
D gene: .
V gene: TRBV7-9
CDR3 DNA: TGTGCCAGCAGCTCCTCCGGTTTGGACACCATATATTTT
CDR3 protein: CASSSSGLDTIYF